The present T cell receptor (beta chain) was sequenced within a study of T cells in Graves' hyperthyroidism and ophthalmopathy. This clonotype was seen a handful of times. The antigen remains undetermined. Newly diagnosed hyperthyroidism, duration under 2 months, in patients aged 18 to 65. A patient was excluded if there was uncontrolled infection, other autoimmune disease, pregnancy or lactation. This sample holds PBMCs from 8 to 10 ml fresh peripheral blood. TCR beta CDR3 regions were amplified from RNA transcripts. Initially, a first-round RT-PCR of the TCR CDR3 employed the HTBI primer set. TCRdb reprocessed the multiplex PCR reads via MiXCR and lists one record per CDR3 protein. In the table there are about 740,000 distinct CDR3 sequences, roughly 15% of which are singletons. Germline values: CDR1 SEHNR, CDR2 FQNEAQ (reference sequence). CDR3 length: 13 amino acids. V lost 4 bases and J 5 bases, leaving 9 bases between the germline ends.

Study-level points and caveats: In blood, most of the thyroid clonotypes expanded above 0.001 were also present.

The sequenced sample consisted of blood. This receptor was obtained from a woman aged 18 to 35 with Graves' hyperthyroidism. This chain links TRBV7-9 with TRBJ1-3; D is possibly TRBD1 (5 bases). The CDR3 bases are TGTGCCAGCAGCTCTTCGGACAGAAACACCATATATTTT. This translates into CASSSSDRNTIYF.